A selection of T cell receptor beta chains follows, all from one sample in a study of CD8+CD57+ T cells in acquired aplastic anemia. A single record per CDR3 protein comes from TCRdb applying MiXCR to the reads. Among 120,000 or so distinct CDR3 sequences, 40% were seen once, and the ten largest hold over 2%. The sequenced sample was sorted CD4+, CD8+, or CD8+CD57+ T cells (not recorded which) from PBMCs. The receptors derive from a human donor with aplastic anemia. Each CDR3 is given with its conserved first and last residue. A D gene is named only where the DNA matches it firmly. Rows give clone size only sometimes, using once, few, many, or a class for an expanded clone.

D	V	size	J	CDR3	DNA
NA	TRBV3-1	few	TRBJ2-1	CASSQVRALEQFF	TGTGCCAGCAGCCAAGTCCGGGCCCTGGAGCAGTTCTTC
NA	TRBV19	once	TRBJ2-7	CASSSGWAGSSYEQYF	TGTGCCAGTAGTTCGGGGTGGGCAGGGAGCTCCTACGAGCAGTACTTC
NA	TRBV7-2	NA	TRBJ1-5	CASSLSPRINQPQHF	TGTGCCAGCAGCTTATCCCCACGGATCAATCAGCCCCAGCATTTT
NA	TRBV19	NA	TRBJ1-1	CASSVNINTEAFF	TGTGCCAGTAGTGTCAATATAAACACTGAAGCTTTCTTT
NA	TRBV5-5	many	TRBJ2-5	CASSSPARSETQYF	TGTGCCAGCAGCTCGCCCGCCCGGTCAGAGACCCAGTACTTC
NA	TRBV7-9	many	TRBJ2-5	CASSLPFEGRETQYF	TGTGCCAGCAGCCTACCGTTCGAGGGACGAGAGACCCAGTACTTC
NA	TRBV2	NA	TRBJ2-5	CASSGEEETQYF	TGTGCCAGCAGTGGGGAAGAAGAGACCCAGTACTTC
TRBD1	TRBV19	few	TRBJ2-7	CASSIRTGGYEQYF	TGTGCCAGTAGTATTCGGACAGGGGGCTACGAGCAGTACTTC
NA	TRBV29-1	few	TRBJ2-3	CSVVPAGSNADTQYF	TGCAGCGTTGTTCCGGCAGGGTCTAATGCAGATACGCAGTATTTT
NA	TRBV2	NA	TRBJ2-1	CASRESGFDYNEQFF	TGTGCCAGCAGGGAGAGCGGATTCGACTACAATGAGCAGTTCTTC
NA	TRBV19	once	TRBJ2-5	CASSIDQETQYF	TGTGCCAGTAGTATAGATCAGGAGACCCAGTACTTC
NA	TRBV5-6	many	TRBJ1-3	CASSFPSSGNTIYF	TGTGCCAGCAGCTTTCCTAGCTCTGGAAACACCATATATTTT
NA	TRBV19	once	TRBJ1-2	CASNRRHRNYGYTF	TGTGCCAGTAACCGCCGACATCGAAACTATGGCTACACCTTC
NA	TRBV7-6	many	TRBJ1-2	CASSSPTDYGYTF	TGTGCCAGCAGCTCCCCGACAGATTATGGCTACACCTTC
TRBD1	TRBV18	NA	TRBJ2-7	CASSPSPDRGREQYF	TGTGCCAGCTCACCATCTCCGGACAGGGGGCGTGAGCAGTACTTC
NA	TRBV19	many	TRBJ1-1	CASSTLPTAQEAFF	TGTGCCAGTAGTACGCTTCCGACAGCCCAAGAAGCTTTCTTT
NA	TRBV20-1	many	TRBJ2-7	CSATGTFSYEQYF	TGCAGTGCTACCGGGACTTTCTCCTACGAGCAGTACTTC
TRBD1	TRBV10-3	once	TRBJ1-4	CASNGQGRGEKLFF	TGTGCCTCTAACGGACAGGGGAGGGGTGAAAAACTGTTTTTT
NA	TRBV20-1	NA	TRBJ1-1	CSARAVVNTEALF	TGCAGTGCTAGAGCAGTTGTGAACACTGAGGCTCTCTTT
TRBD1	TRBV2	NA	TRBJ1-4	CAGSDGQGVNEKLFF	TGTGCCGGCAGTGACGGACAGGGGGTAAATGAAAAACTGTTTTTT
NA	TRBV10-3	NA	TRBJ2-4	CASSGGSGYIQYF	TGTGCCAGCAGTGGAGGTTCAGGTTACATTCAGTACTTC
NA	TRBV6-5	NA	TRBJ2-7	CASSWDHTYEQYF	TGTGCCAGCAGTTGGGACCATACCTACGAGCAGTACTTC
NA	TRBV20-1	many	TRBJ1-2	CSARDLNTYYGYTF	TGCAGTGCTAGAGACCTAAACACCTACTATGGCTACACCTTC
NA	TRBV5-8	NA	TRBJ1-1	CASSWGGARTEAFF	TGTGCCAGCAGCTGGGGGGGGGCGAGGACTGAAGCTTTCTTT
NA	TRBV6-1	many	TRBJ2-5	CASSPLETQYF	TGTGCCAGCAGTCCGTTGGAGACCCAGTACTTC
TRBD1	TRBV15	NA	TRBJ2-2	CATSSRQGATGELFF	TGTGCCACCAGCAGTAGGCAGGGGGCCACCGGGGAGCTGTTTTTT
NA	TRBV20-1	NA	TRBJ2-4	CSARTTALAKNIQYF	TGCAGTGCTAGAACGACAGCCCTAGCCAAAAACATTCAGTACTTC
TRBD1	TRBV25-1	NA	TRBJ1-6	CASTRTGYNSPLHF	TGTGCCAGCACCCGGACAGGCTATAATTCACCCCTCCACTTT
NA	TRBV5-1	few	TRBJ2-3	CASSLGRGTGTDTQYF	TGCGCCAGCAGCTTGGGGCGGGGTACTGGCACAGATACGCAGTATTTT
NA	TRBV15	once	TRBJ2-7	CATSSSTANYEQYF	TGTGCCACCAGCAGCTCCACCGCAAACTACGAGCAGTACTTC
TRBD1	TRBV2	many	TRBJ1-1	CASSKTGNTNTEAFF	TGTGCCAGCAGTAAGACAGGGAATACGAACACTGAAGCTTTCTTT
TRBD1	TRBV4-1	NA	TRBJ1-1	CASSQLSGGTEAFF	TGCGCCAGCAGCCAGCTCTCAGGGGGCACTGAAGCTTTCTTT
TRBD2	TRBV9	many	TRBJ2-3	CASSVQVGLAGGRTDTQYF	TGTGCCAGCAGCGTCCAGGTGGGACTAGCGGGGGGACGCACAGATACGCAGTATTTT
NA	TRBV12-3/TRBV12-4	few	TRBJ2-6	CASRIGQGANVLTF	TGTGCCAGCAGGATCGGACAGGGGGCCAACGTCCTGACTTTC
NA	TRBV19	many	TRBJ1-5	CASSISTMQGNQPQHF	TGTGCCAGTAGTATATCGACAATGCAAGGCAATCAGCCCCAGCATTTT
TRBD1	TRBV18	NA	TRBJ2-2	CASSPNRGSGELFF	TGTGCCAGCTCACCGAACAGGGGGTCCGGGGAGCTGTTTTTT
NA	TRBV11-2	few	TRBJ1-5	CASSLVNPSTAHSNQPQHF	TGTGCCAGCAGCTTAGTCAACCCCTCGACAGCCCATAGCAATCAGCCCCAGCATTTT
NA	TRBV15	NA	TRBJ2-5	CATTRGLQETQYF	TGTGCCACGACGCGGGGGCTCCAAGAGACCCAGTACTTC
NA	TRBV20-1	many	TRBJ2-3	CSATVGDTQYF	TGCAGTGCCACAGTGGGAGATACGCAGTATTTT
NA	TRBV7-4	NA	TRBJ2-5	CASSLEFTTQYF	TGTGCCAGCAGCTTAGAGTTCACGACCCAGTACTTC
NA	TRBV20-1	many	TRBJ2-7	CSARDQGWSYEQYF	TGCAGTGCTAGAGATCAGGGATGGTCCTACGAGCAGTACTTC
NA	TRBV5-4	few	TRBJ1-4	CASSSLPGLATNEKLFF	TGTGCCAGCAGCTCTCTACCCGGCCTAGCAACTAATGAAAAACTGTTTTTT
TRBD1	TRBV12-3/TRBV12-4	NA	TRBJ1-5	CASRSSGGNQPQHF	TGTGCCAGCAGGAGCTCAGGGGGGAATCAGCCCCAGCATTTT
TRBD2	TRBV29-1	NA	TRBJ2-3	CSVMTSGAGDTQYF	TGCAGCGTTATGACTAGCGGGGCCGGGGATACGCAGTATTTT
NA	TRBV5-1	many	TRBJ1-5	CASSWDSSQPQHF	TGCGCCAGCAGCTGGGACTCCAGTCAGCCCCAGCATTTT
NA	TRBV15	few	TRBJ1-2	CATSRDRNGYTF	TGTGCCACCAGCAGAGACAGGAATGGCTACACCTTC
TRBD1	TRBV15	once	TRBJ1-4	CATSRGGGGKLFF	TGTGCCACCAGCAGAGGAGGGGGCGGAAAACTGTTTTTT
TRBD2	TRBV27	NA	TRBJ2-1	CASSLGGGLSEQFF	TGTGCCAGCAGTTTGGGCGGGGGGCTGAGTGAGCAGTTCTTC
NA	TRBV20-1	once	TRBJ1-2	CSAKPGNYGYTF	TGCAGTGCTAAGCCAGGGAACTATGGCTACACCTTC
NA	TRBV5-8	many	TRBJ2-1	CASTRDGGRHEQFF	TGTGCCAGCACCAGGGATGGGGGGAGGCATGAGCAGTTCTTC
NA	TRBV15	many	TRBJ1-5	CATSRGLNQPQHF	TGTGCCACCAGCAGGGGACTTAATCAGCCCCAGCATTTT
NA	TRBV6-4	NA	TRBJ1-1	CASGPGGGNTEAFF	TGTGCCAGCGGACCTGGAGGGGGGAACACTGAAGCTTTCTTT
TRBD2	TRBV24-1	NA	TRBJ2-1	CATSEPGLAGDYNEQFF	TGTGCCACCAGTGAACCGGGACTAGCGGGGGACTACAATGAGCAGTTCTTC
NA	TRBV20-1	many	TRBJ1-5	CSARRGGQPQHF	TGCAGTGCTAGAAGGGGCGGCCAGCCCCAGCATTTT
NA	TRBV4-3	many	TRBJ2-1	CASSQDFKGTQQFF	TGCGCCAGCAGCCAAGATTTTAAAGGGACGCAGCAGTTCTTC
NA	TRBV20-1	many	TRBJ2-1	CSARERGAHREEQFF	TGCAGTGCTAGAGAACGGGGGGCTCACAGGGAAGAGCAGTTCTTC
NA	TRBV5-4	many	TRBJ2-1	CASSSGFHGSYNEQFF	TGTGCCAGCAGCTCCGGGTTTCACGGCTCCTACAATGAGCAGTTCTTC
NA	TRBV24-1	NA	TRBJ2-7	CATSDLRGDYEQYF	TGTGCCACCAGTGATTTGAGGGGCGACTACGAGCAGTACTTC
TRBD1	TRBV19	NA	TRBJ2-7	CASSGQAYEQYF	TGTGCCAGTAGCGGACAGGCCTACGAGCAGTACTTC